The rows below give T cell receptor beta chains drawn from one sample of a study of beta chain features in type 1 diabetes. Here immunoSEQ multiplex PCR was the method, and the copy in TCRdb shows in-frame clones only, minus some. In the table there are almost 350,000 clones, roughly a fifth of which are singletons. Source material: naive CD4+ T cells from blood. These receptors were obtained from a woman younger than 30 in good health. CDR3s leave out the opening cysteine and the closing phenylalanine or tryptophan. The order of the fields is V gene, J gene, CDR3 protein.

v_call: TRBV15
j_call: TRBJ1-1
cdr3_aa: AVIPRVPTEAF

v_call: TRBV5-1
j_call: TRBJ2-5
cdr3_aa: ASSPQTGGVRKETQY

v_call: TRBV7-2
j_call: TRBJ2-1
cdr3_aa: ASSGLAGGYNEQF

v_call: TRBV5-1
j_call: TRBJ2-7
cdr3_aa: ASRPTGVGGEQY

v_call: TRBV5-1
j_call: TRBJ1-5
cdr3_aa: ASSLGYGVNQPQH

v_call: TRBV18
j_call: TRBJ1-1
cdr3_aa: ASSPQGPGTEAF

v_call: TRBV4-2
j_call: TRBJ2-3
cdr3_aa: ASSQGGQGVTDTQY

v_call: TRBV11-3
j_call: TRBJ1-3
cdr3_aa: ASSFGTGVGNTIY

v_call: TRBV4-1
j_call: TRBJ1-2
cdr3_aa: ASSQDWEYGYT

v_call: TRBV5-4
j_call: TRBJ2-7
cdr3_aa: ASSSKTSGYEQY

v_call: TRBV5-1
j_call: TRBJ1-2
cdr3_aa: ASSLEGASYGYT

v_call: TRBV6-1
j_call: TRBJ1-1
cdr3_aa: ASSEAGEEGEAF

v_call: TRBV12-5
j_call: TRBJ1-5
cdr3_aa: ASELGGRNQPQH

v_call: TRBV5-1
j_call: TRBJ2-1
cdr3_aa: ASSLEGALEQF

v_call: TRBV5-1
j_call: TRBJ1-1
cdr3_aa: ASSFIRGQNTEAF

v_call: TRBV18
j_call: TRBJ2-3
cdr3_aa: ASSPPGQRNLEAQY

v_call: TRBV2
j_call: TRBJ2-5
cdr3_aa: ASRREQETQY

v_call: TRBV25-1
j_call: TRBJ1-2
cdr3_aa: ASSPSGQLGGYT

v_call: TRBV10-3
j_call: TRBJ2-1
cdr3_aa: ATGTVSINEQF

v_call: TRBV7-3
j_call: TRBJ2-4
cdr3_aa: ASSPNGLAGGGGKNIQY

v_call: TRBV29-1
j_call: TRBJ1-5
cdr3_aa: SVEVGVNQPQH

v_call: TRBV9
j_call: TRBJ1-2
cdr3_aa: ASSVGGTLAHGYT

v_call: TRBV2
j_call: TRBJ2-5
cdr3_aa: ASRTEETQY

v_call: TRBV7-9
j_call: TRBJ2-3
cdr3_aa: ASSPGQGITDTQY

v_call: TRBV11-2
j_call: TRBJ2-5
cdr3_aa: ASSYRTGGETQY